The clone carrying this TCR beta chain has just a few counts. The target antigen is unknown. CDR1 and CDR2 (germline): MNHNS, SASEGT. Trimming left V 5 bases short and J 3 bases short, with 8 bases between. The CDR3 loop spans 12 amino acids. The data stem from a study of OX40 agonist ivuxolimab in advanced cancers. Study summary: The diagnoses of dose-escalation patients were hepatocellular carcinoma, melanoma, renal cell or head and neck cancer.

Only in-frame clones appear in the TCRdb table, and some are missing; sequencing was by immunoSEQ multiplex PCR. The repertoire consists of some 19,000 clones, with about 76% occurring once and the leading ten covering approximately 19%. General observations from the study: Not determined was the antigen specificity of the expanded peripheral T cells. Partly responding patients at 0.1-3.0 mg/kg showed some of the smallest clonal expansion.

The gene calls are TRBV6-1 and TRBJ2-7; perhaps TRBD1 as D (6 bases). This receptor was identified in an adult with an advanced solid tumor such as melanoma, head and neck, liver or kidney cancer. The sample here was CD4+ or CD8+ T cells sorted from blood, taken in a trial of the OX40 agonist ivuxolimab. The DNA of the CDR3 is TGTGCCAGCAGTCGGGACAACTACGAGCAGTACTTC. Translating it yields CASSRDNYEQYF.